One sample yielded the 26 T cell receptor beta chains listed below, sequenced in a study of vaccination and CD4 T cells after COVID-19. The sample's treatment: roughly ten-day PBMC culture with coronavirus spike peptide pools or control peptides (ViraFEST assay). Collection of the unexposed donor's CD4+ T cells took place before the COVID-19 pandemic (2011-2018). With the Oncomine TCR Beta short-read assay, DNA from cultured CD4+ T cells was sequenced. One entry per CDR3 protein, called by TCRdb with MiXCR from the PCR reads. The repertoire has around 7,600 distinct CDR3 sequences, approximately 49% of them found once; the top ten carry less than 25%. No antigen is known for these receptors. The sample consisted of CD4+ T cells from blood, cultured in vitro. The receptor set was obtained from a human donor in good health.

V gene TRBV15 combines with J gene TRBJ2-2; TRBD2 might be the D (6 bases). Germline CDR1 and CDR2: LNHNV and YYDKDF (reference sequence). CDR3 length: 17 amino acids. Trimming shortened V by 0 bases and J by 4 bases, and 15 bases separated the two germline ends. This CDR3 reads CATSRDHGSWGTGELFF. The CDR3 region has the DNA TGTGCCACCAGCAGAGATCACGGGAGCTGGGGCACCGGGGAGCTGTTTTTT.

This clonotype occurred a few times. The gene calls are TRBV20-1 and TRBJ1-5; weak D call: TRBD1 (6 bases). This CDR3 has 15 amino acids. The germline V gene has CDR1 DFQATT and CDR2 SNEGSKA (reference sequence). Trimming took off 0 bases at V and 3 bases at J, with 12 bases between the two ends. CDR3 in DNA: TGCAGTGCTAGAGACGGGAACAGGGTCAATCAGCCCCAGCATTTT. It yields the protein CSARDGNRVNQPQHF.

The chain joins TRBV6-1 to TRBJ1-2; TRBD1 matches 12 bases. The CDR3 extends over 13 amino acids. The V gene's germline CDR1 is MNHNS and CDR2 SASEGT. V was clipped by 6 bases and J by 8 bases; unmatched bases: 4. The CDR3 protein is CASRTGTGGGYTF. The CDR3 DNA reads as TGTGCCAGCAGAACCGGGACAGGGGGCGGCTACACCTTC.

This clonotype is medium-sized within its sample. The CDR3 protein is CASSAGGSGGVSYNEQFF. The DNA of the CDR3 is TGTGCCAGCAGCGCCGGAGGGAGCGGGGGCGTCTCCTACAATGAGCAGTTCTTC. The chain uses TRBV9 and TRBJ2-1, with 8 positions matching TRBD2. J gave up 0 bases and V 3 bases, and 11 bases lay outside the gene matches. The CDR3 covers 18 residues. CDR1 SGDLS and CDR2 YYNGEE come from the germline V gene.

The J gene is TRBJ2-1, the V gene TRBV6-2 or TRBV6-3, with 12 bases that match TRBD2. CDR1 is MNHEY and CDR2 is SVGEGT in the germline V gene. The length of the CDR3 is 17 residues. V was clipped by 7 bases and J by 8 bases; unmatched bases: 15. The CDR3 protein is CASTTSGRWAGPHEQFF. CDR3 nucleotide sequence: TGTGCCAGCACCACTAGCGGGAGGTGGGCAGGGCCCCATGAGCAGTTCTTC.

This chain's CDR3 is CSARRPGLNQPQHF. CDR3 DNA: TGCAGTGCTAGACGGCCAGGTCTCAATCAGCCCCAGCATTTT. The chain joins TRBV20-1 to TRBJ1-5, with unresolved D. V dropped 2 bases and J dropped 3 bases, with 11 bases sitting between them. The germline CDR1 and CDR2 sequences are DFQATT and SNEGSKA (reference sequence). CDR3 length equals 14 residues.

The genes are TRBV7-2 and TRBJ1-1; tentative D call: TRBD1 (5 bases). This CDR3 spans 13 amino acids. V lost 5 bases and J 4 bases, leaving 11 bases between the germline ends. Looked up from germline, CDR1 is SGHTA and CDR2 is FQGNSA. CDR3 DNA: TGTGCCAGCAGCATCCGACAGAGCACTGAAGCTTTCTTT. Protein: CASSIRQSTEAFF.

This clonotype has just a few counts. The J gene is TRBJ2-3, the V gene TRBV24-1; 7 bases match TRBD1. Germline V CDR1 and CDR2: KGHDR, SFDVKD. This CDR3 contains 16 residues. Trimming removed 3 bases from V and 0 bases from J; junction bases left unmatched: 5. The CDR3 is CATSDVGTASTDTQYF. The CDR3 DNA is TGTGCCACCAGTGATGTCGGGACAGCTAGCACAGATACGCAGTATTTT.

The chain combines TRBV29-1 with TRBJ1-2; possible D gene TRBD1, 5 bases. The CDR3 loop spans 12 amino acids. V was cut by 1 base and J by 7 bases, with 10 bases left in between. Per germline, CDR1 SQVTM and CDR2 ANQGSEA. CDR3 loop: CSVEGGGGGYTF. The CDR3 coding sequence is TGCAGCGTTGAAGGGGGCGGTGGTGGCTACACCTTC. The full variable domain, rest sourced from reference TRBV29-1 and TRBJ1-2, is SAVISQKPSRDICQRGTSLTIQCQVDSQVTMMFWYRQQPGQSLTLIATANQGSEATYESGFVIDKFPISRPNLTFSTLTVSNMSPEDSSIYLCSVEGGGGGYTFGSGTRLTVV.

V and J are TRBV19 and TRBJ2-3; D might be TRBD2 (6 bases). The CDR3 consists of 16 residues. Germline V lookup: CDR1 LNHDA, CDR2 SQIVND (reference sequence). V was trimmed by 5 bases and J by 2 bases, leaving 17 bases between them. The CDR3 reads CASSRGTLKPTDTQYF. CDR3 nucleotides: TGTGCCAGTAGTCGGGGGACCTTGAAGCCCACAGATACGCAGTATTTT.

The chain uses TRBV28 and TRBJ1-2; D remains unclear. V lost 5 bases and J 8 bases, leaving 6 bases between the germline ends. The CDR3 extends over 10 amino acids. Looked up from germline, CDR1 is MDHEN and CDR2 is SYDVKM. CDR3 protein: CASSGMGYTF. DNA of the CDR3: TGTGCCAGCAGTGGGATGGGCTACACCTTC.

This clonotype was seen a handful of times. The chain joins TRBV7-2 to TRBJ2-2, with TRBD1 as a possible D gene (5 bases). Per the germline V gene, CDR1 is SGHTA and CDR2 is FQGNSA. V was trimmed by 5 bases and J by 5 bases, leaving 18 bases between them. The CDR3 covers 16 residues. The CDR3 sequence: CASSPPRAGRTGELFF. Written as DNA, the CDR3 is TGTGCCAGCAGCCCGCCAAGGGCAGGGCGAACCGGGGAGCTGTTTTTT.

The chain links TRBV4-3 to TRBJ1-6; D is uncertain. Trimming cost V 0 bases and J 2 bases, with 8 bases left between them. The CDR3 is made up of 16 amino acids. Per germline, CDR1 LGHNA and CDR2 YSLEER. CDR3 coding DNA: TGCGCCAGCAGCCAAGATCCGGGGACCTATAATTCACCCCTCCACTTT. Translation gives CASSQDPGTYNSPLHF.

This clonotype appeared a few times. This chain's CDR3 is CSARVDYNSPLHF. The DNA of the CDR3 is TGCAGTGCTAGAGTAGATTATAATTCACCCCTCCACTTT. The J gene is TRBJ1-6, the V gene TRBV20-1, with D unresolved. V shed 1 base and J shed 4 bases, with 5 bases lying between them. In germline, CDR1 is DFQATT, CDR2 SNEGSKA (reference sequence). The length of the CDR3 is 13 residues.

This clonotype showed up just a few times. The gene calls are TRBV20-1 and TRBJ2-7; TRBD1 agrees at 9 bases. With 4 bases clipped from V and 4 bases from J, the junction kept 14 bases outside the gene matches. Germline V gene sequence: CDR1 DFQATT, CDR2 SNEGSKA (reference sequence). The CDR3 consists of 16 residues. In DNA, the CDR3 is TGCAGTGCTACAAACGGCTACAGGGGGCGTTTGTACGAGCAGTACTTC. It translates to CSATNGYRGRLYEQYF.

The rearrangement uses TRBV20-1 and TRBJ2-7; D may be TRBD1 (6 bases). The CDR3 totals 12 residues. Between the trimmed V and J ends, which lost 2 bases and 5 bases, there was a span of 10 bases. Per germline, CDR1 DFQATT and CDR2 SNEGSKA (reference sequence). The CDR3 loop is CSARFWGHEQYF. The DNA of the CDR3 is TGCAGTGCTAGATTTTGGGGGCACGAGCAGTACTTC.

The V and J genes are TRBV7-9 and TRBJ1-2, with D hard to call. This CDR3 is 12 amino acids long. CDR1 and CDR2 from the germline V gene are SEHNR and FQNEAQ (reference sequence). CDR3 sequence reads: CAAAGANYGYTF. DNA for the CDR3: TGTGCTGCGGCTGGGGCTAACTATGGCTACACCTTC.

This chain joins TRBV7-2 and TRBJ1-2; 12 bases fit TRBD1. The CDR3 totals 17 residues. Germline V gene data show CDR1 as SGHTA and CDR2 as FQGNSA. With V trimmed by 1 base and J by 0 bases, 3 bases remained unmatched. The CDR3 spells CASSLVGQGAANYGYTF. As DNA, the CDR3 is TGTGCCAGCAGCTTAGTGGGACAGGGGGCGGCTAACTATGGCTACACCTTC.

The rearrangement links TRBV10-3 to TRBJ2-1, with 9 positions matching TRBD2. Germline loops: CDR1 ENHRY, CDR2 SYGVKD. CDR3 length: 15 residues. V was clipped by 3 bases and J by 0 bases; unmatched bases: 0. The CDR3 loop is CAISDSGSSYNEQFF. The CDR3 DNA reads TGTGCCATCAGTGATAGCGGGAGCTCCTACAATGAGCAGTTCTTC.

This clonotype was seen more than once but under ten times. V usage is TRBV7-9 and J usage is TRBJ2-1, with 7 bases that match TRBD2. In germline, CDR1 is SEHNR, CDR2 FQNEAQ (reference sequence). The CDR3 is made up of 16 amino acids. Unmatched junction bases numbered 11, after V lost 6 bases and J lost 3 bases. The chain's CDR3 is CASSMIGGSLYNEQFF. The CDR3 nucleotides read TGTGCCAGCAGTATGATCGGCGGGAGCCTCTACAATGAGCAGTTCTTC.

The chain has TRBV28 and TRBJ1-5; D is uncertain. CDR1 and CDR2 (germline): MDHEN, SYDVKM. The CDR3 has 14 amino acids. With 2 bases removed from V and 6 bases from J, the gap between germline ends came to 11 bases. In DNA, the CDR3 is TGTGCCAGCAGTTTAAGGGAACGGATTCAGCCCCAGCATTTT. Amino acids: CASSLRERIQPQHF.

This chain connects TRBV19 to TRBJ2-1; no definite D call. The CDR3 covers 18 residues. The V gene's germline CDR1 is LNHDA and CDR2 SQIVND (reference sequence). Between the trimmed V and J ends, which lost 7 bases and 2 bases, there was a span of 24 bases. CDR3 in amino acids: CASTYPGRTARTYNEQFF. The CDR3 nucleotides are TGTGCCAGTACCTACCCGGGCCGTACCGCCAGGACCTACAATGAGCAGTTCTTC.

This chain joins TRBV11-2 and TRBJ2-7, with TRBD1 as a possible D gene (6 bases). In germline, CDR1 is SGHAT, CDR2 FQNNGV. The V gene lost 3 bases and the J gene lost 1 base, with 19 bases spanning the gap. The CDR3 consists of 17 residues. CDR3 sequence reads: CASSFTSTGPFSYEQYF. The CDR3 DNA follows: TGTGCCAGCAGCTTCACCTCCACAGGGCCCTTTTCCTACGAGCAGTACTTC.

The gene calls are TRBV20-1 and TRBJ1-5; TRBD1 matches 10 bases. V was clipped by 5 bases and J by 3 bases; unmatched bases: 4. The CDR3 is made up of 14 amino acids. The germline CDR1 and CDR2 sequences are DFQATT and SNEGSKA (reference sequence). CDR3 nucleotide sequence: TGCAGTGCTTTTAGACAGGGGGCCAATCAGCCCCAGCATTTT. Residues: CSAFRQGANQPQHF.

This chain links TRBV20-1 with TRBJ1-5; TRBD1 matches at 7 bases. CDR1 DFQATT and CDR2 SNEGSKA come from the germline V gene (reference sequence). This CDR3 region has 16 residues. J lost 0 bases, V lost 3 bases, and 8 bases had no gene match. The CDR3 reads CSARAGQSNSNQPQHF. The CDR3 DNA is TGCAGTGCTAGGGCGGGACAGTCGAATAGCAATCAGCCCCAGCATTTT.

The sample holds a few counts of this clonotype. This chain links TRBV6-1 with TRBJ1-1; maybe TRBD1 (6 bases). Trimming shortened V by 6 bases and J by 7 bases, and 15 bases separated the two germline ends. CDR1 and CDR2 from the germline V gene are MNHNS and SASEGT. The CDR3 has 13 residues. The CDR3 region has the DNA TGTGCCAGCAGCCAACTAGGGGGGAATGAAGCTTTCTTT. Amino acids: CASSQLGGNEAFF.